These 27 T cell receptor beta chains originate from one sample sequenced in a study of response to subunit inactivated influenza vaccine. TCRdb passed the RT-PCR reads through MiXCR, listing each CDR3 protein once. The profile shows about 800,000 distinct CDR3 sequences, 21% of them singletons. The material was PBMCs from blood, obtained roughly 5 days after vaccination. These receptor sequences come from a man aged 45-65 years who received an inactivated influenza vaccine.

V is TRBV29-1 and J is TRBJ2-2; 7 bases are shared with TRBD1. This CDR3 is 15 amino acids long. Looked up from germline, CDR1 is SQVTM and CDR2 is ANQGSEA. V was clipped by 5 bases and J by 0 bases; unmatched bases: 6. The CDR3 DNA sequence: TGCAGCGTTCGGATTGGGACAGCGAACACCGGGGAGCTGTTTTTT. Its translation: CSVRIGTANTGELFF.

The chain couples TRBV12-3 or TRBV12-4 to TRBJ2-3, with 8 bases matching TRBD2. V gave up 6 bases and J gave up 4 bases; unmatched junction bases: 3. The CDR3 has 13 residues. The CDR3 nucleotides are TGTGCCAGCAGCGGGAGGGGATCAGATACGCAGTATTTT. Translation: CASSGRGSDTQYF.

The chain combines TRBV10-3 with TRBJ2-1; 13 positions match TRBD2. CDR1 is ENHRY, CDR2 SYGVKD, per germline. The CDR3 has 18 residues. V dropped 6 bases and J dropped 0; count of bases not matched to a gene: 8. The CDR3 protein is CAIRGTSGAPSSYNEQFF. In DNA, the CDR3 is TGTGCCATCAGAGGGACTAGCGGGGCTCCCAGCTCCTACAATGAGCAGTTCTTC.

The chain carries TRBV7-2 and TRBJ2-5; D remains unclear. Germline V gives CDR1 SGHTA, CDR2 FQGNSA. The CDR3 contains 13 residues. V lost 5 bases to trimming and J lost 5 bases, with 12 bases between them. The CDR3 is CASSTSRSETQYF. In DNA, the CDR3 is TGTGCCAGCAGCACCTCTCGTAGTGAGACCCAGTACTTC.

The chain has TRBV28 and TRBJ1-5; perhaps TRBD1 as D (6 bases). Deletions cut 8 bases from V and 5 bases from J, with 16 bases between. The CDR3 runs to 14 residues. Germline loops: CDR1 MDHEN, CDR2 SYDVKM. CDR3 sequence: CASHWGAFDQPQHF. The DNA of the CDR3 is TGTGCCAGCCATTGGGGGGCCTTCGATCAGCCCCAGCATTTT.

This clonotype has at least ten counts. V is TRBV4-3 and J is TRBJ2-7; 8 bases fit TRBD1. This CDR3 has 14 residues. CDR1 is LGHNA and CDR2 is YSLEER in the germline V gene. The J segment lost 3 bases and the V segment lost 5 bases, leaving 6 bases of the junction unmatched. In DNA, the CDR3 is TGCGCCAGCAGCTCCGACAGGGGTATCTACGAGCAGTACTTC. It codes for CASSSDRGIYEQYF.

The chain links TRBV7-8 to TRBJ2-7; 10 bases are shared with TRBD1. The CDR3 extends over 13 amino acids. Trimming at V came to 5 bases and at J to 5 bases, leaving 3 bases not matched to a gene. Germline-derived CDR1 and CDR2 are SGHVS and FQNEAQ. The CDR3 region is CASSEGTGDEQYF. CDR3 in DNA: TGTGCCAGCAGCGAGGGGACAGGGGACGAGCAGTACTTC.

V and J are TRBV20-1 and TRBJ1-6; no clear D gene. Trimming left V 6 bases short and J 10 bases short, with 16 bases between. CDR1 and CDR2 from the germline V gene are DFQATT and SNEGSKA (reference sequence). The CDR3 consists of 13 residues. CDR3 loop: CSANVRESSPLHF. CDR3 coding DNA: TGCAGTGCCAACGTAAGGGAGAGCTCACCCCTCCACTTT.

In this sample, this clonotype turned up a few times. The J gene is TRBJ2-2, the V gene TRBV4-3; D is ambiguous. CDR1 and CDR2 from the germline V gene are LGHNA and YSLEER. Trimming stripped 3 bases from V and 3 bases from J, with 11 bases between. The length of the CDR3 is 15 residues. In DNA form, the CDR3 reads TGCGCCAGCAGCCAGCGCGCCGGCGACACCGGGGAGCTGTTTTTT. Residues: CASSQRAGDTGELFF.

The chain carries TRBV5-1 and TRBJ2-1, with 8 bases aligning to TRBD2. Trimming at V came to 3 bases and at J to 3 bases, leaving 5 bases not matched to a gene. The CDR3 is 15 residues long. The V gene's germline CDR1 is SGHRS and CDR2 YFSETQ. The DNA of the CDR3 is TGCGCCAGCAGCTCATTAAGCGGGGGCTACAATGAGCAGTTCTTC. This translates into CASSSLSGGYNEQFF.

The rearrangement uses TRBV15 and TRBJ2-1; unclear D gene. Trimming shortened V by 2 bases and J by 7 bases, and 9 bases separated the two germline ends. Germline assignment: CDR1 LNHNV and CDR2 YYDKDF (reference sequence). This CDR3 contains 13 residues. This chain's CDR3 is CATSRNPWNEQFF. The CDR3 DNA reads TGTGCCACCAGCAGAAACCCGTGGAATGAGCAGTTCTTC.

This clonotype was observed a handful of times. The chain recombines TRBV28 with TRBJ2-7; possible D gene TRBD2, 6 bases. The V gene's germline CDR1 is MDHEN and CDR2 SYDVKM. The CDR3 length is 12 residues. Deletions cut 8 bases from V and 10 bases from J, with 18 bases between. The CDR3 nucleotides are TGTGCCAGCGGACTATATGAAGGGGTTCAGTACTTC. As protein: CASGLYEGVQYF.

This clonotype was seen more than once but under ten times. CDR3 DNA: TGTGCCAGCAAGATACTAGGCGGGAGTTCCTACGAGCAGTACTTC. It is translated as CASKILGGSSYEQYF. The chain carries TRBV27 and TRBJ2-7; 7 bases align to TRBD2. V shed 7 bases, J shed 1 base, and the junction held 10 bases outside the gene matches. The germline CDR1 and CDR2 sequences are MNHEY and SMNVEV (reference sequence). The CDR3 contains 15 residues.

This clonotype was recorded a few times. The chain uses TRBV12-3 or TRBV12-4 and TRBJ1-3, with TRBD1 matching over 8 bases. Unmatched junction bases numbered 9, after V lost 7 bases and J lost 1 base. The CDR3 is 16 amino acids. The chain's CDR3 is CASTTDREPSGNTIYF. The CDR3, as DNA: TGTGCCAGCACCACGGACAGGGAGCCGTCTGGAAACACCATATATTTT.

This clonotype was counted only a few times. The chain combines TRBV4-1 with TRBJ1-2, with D unresolved. CDR3 length equals 15 residues. CDR1 and CDR2 (germline): MGHRA, YSYEKL. V shed 0 bases and J shed 3 bases, with 11 bases lying between them. CDR3 sequence reads: CASSQDIHSYYGYTF. CDR3 sequence (DNA): TGCGCCAGCAGCCAAGATATTCACAGCTACTATGGCTACACCTTC.

This clonotype turned up a few times. The chain has TRBV7-2 and TRBJ1-2, with D maybe TRBD1 (5 bases). CDR3 length: 16 residues. V dropped 4 bases and J dropped 3 bases, with 18 bases sitting between them. The germline V gene has CDR1 SGHTA and CDR2 FQGNSA. The chain's CDR3 is CASSSFPRGADYGYTF. The CDR3 DNA reads TGTGCCAGCAGCTCGTTCCCCCGTGGGGCGGACTATGGCTACACCTTC. Combining the CDR3 with reference TRBV7-2 and TRBJ1-2 gives the whole variable domain GAGVSQSPSNKVTEKGKDVELRCDPISGHTALYWYRQSLGQGLEFLIYFQGNSAPDKSGLPSDRFSAERTGGSVSTLTIQRTQQEDSAVYLCASSSFPRGADYGYTFGSGTRLTVV.

This clonotype has a count of ten or more. The V and J genes are TRBV7-6 and TRBJ2-3, with a weak D call TRBD1 (6 bases). The CDR3 sequence is 13 residues long. Trimming stripped 5 bases from V and 4 bases from J, with 10 bases between. Looked up from germline, CDR1 is SGHVS and CDR2 is FNYEAQ. CDR3 region: CASSPNRADTQYF. For the CDR3, the DNA is TGTGCCAGCAGCCCAAACAGGGCAGATACGCAGTATTTT. The full variable domain, in which reference TRBV7-6 and TRBJ2-3 provide the parts outside the CDR3, is GAGVSQSPRYKVTKRGQDVALRCDPISGHVSLYWYRQALGQGPEFLTYFNYEAQQDKSGLPNDRFSAERPEGSISTLTIQRTEQRDSAMYRCASSPNRADTQYFGPGTRLTVL.

The genes are TRBV6-1 and TRBJ2-1; TRBD2 matches 10 bases. J gave up 6 bases and V 6 bases, and 8 bases lay outside the gene matches. Germline lookup yields CDR1 MNHNS and CDR2 SASEGT. The CDR3 consists of 15 residues. The CDR3 region is CASSSGGAFFNEQFF. CDR3 DNA: TGTGCCAGCAGCAGCGGGGGGGCCTTTTTCAATGAGCAGTTCTTC.

The rearrangement links TRBV20-1 to TRBJ1-3; D ambiguous. The CDR3 totals 13 residues. Germline CDR1 and CDR2: DFQATT and SNEGSKA (reference sequence). Trimming left V 6 bases short and J 0 bases short, with 9 bases between. The CDR3 DNA is TGCAGTGCCACCGGTGTCTCTGGAAACACCATATATTTT. Amino acid sequence: CSATGVSGNTIYF.

This clonotype was counted between two and nine times. V gene TRBV4-2 combines with J gene TRBJ1-3; TRBD1 matches 7 bases. This CDR3 has 16 amino acids. Germline V gene data show CDR1 as LGHNA and CDR2 as YNFKEQ. The V and J ends lost 3 bases and 2 bases, in that order; junction bases with no gene match: 7. CDR3 coding DNA: TGTGCCAGCAGCCAGTCGACAGGGAGGGCTGGAAACACCATATATTTT. Translated: CASSQSTGRAGNTIYF.

The chain couples TRBV10-3 to TRBJ2-1; TRBD2 matches at 14 bases. Per germline, CDR1 ENHRY and CDR2 SYGVKD. The CDR3 is 16 residues long. With 5 bases clipped from V and 7 bases from J, the junction kept 7 bases outside the gene matches. The CDR3 loop is CAISSSGTSGRNEQFF. The CDR3 DNA follows: TGTGCCATCAGTTCCTCCGGGACTAGCGGGAGAAATGAGCAGTTCTTC.

The chain recombines TRBV18 with TRBJ2-7; 8 nucleotides line up with TRBD2. Germline CDR1 KGHSH, CDR2 LQKENI. The CDR3 is made up of 14 amino acids. J was trimmed by 4 bases and V by 3 bases; bases with no gene match: 5. The CDR3 DNA reads as TGTGCCAGCTCACCTCTTAGCGGGGCATACGAGCAGTACTTC. Its translation is CASSPLSGAYEQYF.

This clonotype turned up a few times. The chain combines TRBV4-1 with TRBJ1-1, with a weak D call TRBD1 (5 bases). Germline V gene lookup returns CDR1 MGHRA and CDR2 YSYEKL. V gave up 4 bases and J gave up 3 bases, with 15 bases separating them. The CDR3 covers 15 residues. The CDR3 loop reads CASSRGPRVDTEAFF. In DNA form, the CDR3 reads TGCGCCAGCAGCCGGGGACCGCGGGTCGACACTGAAGCTTTCTTT.

This clonotype appeared a few times. The V and J genes are TRBV12-3 or TRBV12-4 and TRBJ2-7; 9 nucleotides align to TRBD1. The CDR3 is 15 amino acids. Trimming took 6 bases from V and 2 from J; bases not matched to a gene: 8. The CDR3 coding sequence is TGTGCCAGCAGGCTAGGACAGGGGCTAGCCTACGAGCAGTACTTC. Translated: CASRLGQGLAYEQYF.

This clonotype was detected once. The gene calls are TRBV4-1 and TRBJ2-1; 9 bases agree with TRBD2. This CDR3 contains 16 residues. Germline assignment: CDR1 MGHRA and CDR2 YSYEKL. V gave up 0 bases and J gave up 7 bases; unmatched junction bases: 7. The CDR3 nucleotides read TGCGCCAGCAGCCAAGACGGTAGCGGGAGTGGTAATGAGCAGTTCTTC. The encoded protein is CASSQDGSGSGNEQFF.

The chain employs TRBV20-1 and TRBJ1-2; D uncertain. The V end lost 0 bases, the J end lost 8 bases, and 16 bases lay between the germline ends. Germline-derived CDR1 and CDR2 are DFQATT and SNEGSKA (reference sequence). This CDR3 has 14 residues. The chain's CDR3 is CSARDVYRVQGYTF. CDR3 bases: TGCAGTGCTAGAGATGTGTATAGGGTGCAAGGCTACACCTTC.

V gene TRBV20-1 combines with J gene TRBJ2-5; maybe TRBD2 (6 bases). The V gene lost 6 bases and the J gene lost 1 base, with 15 bases spanning the gap. The CDR3 has 14 residues. Looked up from germline, CDR1 is DFQATT and CDR2 is SNEGSKA (reference sequence). The CDR3 here is CSAVEGLAQETQYF. The CDR3 DNA sequence: TGCAGTGCCGTGGAGGGGCTAGCCCAAGAGACCCAGTACTTC.